The 22 T cell receptor beta chains below come from one sample, sequenced in a study of Ad26.COV2.S vaccination and SARS-CoV-2 variants. The treatment denotes: around 19 received Ad26.COV2.S at low or high dose, single or two shots; a few received placebo; per-sample allocation not given. Specimens were obtained on day 63 following the first vaccine or placebo injection. Assay: immunoSEQ multiplex PCR; the TCRdb copy retains only in-frame clones and omits some. The sample yields roughly 500,000 clones, around 88% seen once. The sequencing used peripheral blood, collected in a trial of Ad26.COV2.S vaccine versus placebo. These TCRs come from a person between 18 and 65 years old who received the Ad26.COV2.S COVID-19 vaccine or a placebo.

CDR3 in amino acids: CASSPALNSGNTIYF. The CDR3, as DNA: TGTGCCAGCAGCCCTGCCCTGAACTCTGGAAACACCATATATTTT. V gene TRBV7-2 combines with J gene TRBJ1-3; D gene uncertain. V dropped 5 bases and J dropped 0 bases, with 11 bases sitting between them. From germline, CDR1 is SGHTA and CDR2 FQGNSA. The CDR3 sequence is 15 residues long.

The rearrangement joins TRBV30 to TRBJ2-2; maybe TRBD2 (6 bases). Germline CDR1 is GTSNPN and CDR2 is SVGIG (reference sequence). The CDR3 contains 15 residues. Trimming cost V 5 bases and J 0 bases, with 13 bases left between them. CDR3 coding DNA: TGTGCCTGGGGGCCCCAGCGGGCGAACACCGGGGAGCTGTTTTTT. Its protein is CAWGPQRANTGELFF.

The CDR3 here is CASSYVGQVKQYF. The CDR3 DNA sequence: TGTGCCAGCAGTTACGTGGGACAGGTGAAGCAGTACTTC. The rearrangement uses TRBV6-2 or TRBV6-3 and TRBJ2-7; 8 bases line up with TRBD1. CDR3 length: 13 amino acids. The V gene end was trimmed by 2 bases and the J gene end by 8 bases; junction bases not matched to a gene: 5. The germline V gene has CDR1 MNHEY and CDR2 SVGEGT.

The gene calls are TRBV27 and TRBJ1-4, with TRBD1 as a possible D gene (6 bases). V was clipped by 5 bases and J by 5 bases, with 15 bases between them. The CDR3 is 15 residues long. Per germline, CDR1 MNHEY and CDR2 SMNVEV (reference sequence). The CDR3 reads CASSLNGRGNEKLFF. DNA of the CDR3: TGTGCCAGCAGTCTTAATGGGAGGGGGAATGAAAAACTGTTTTTT. Drawing the rest from reference TRBV27 and TRBJ1-4, the complete variable domain is EAQVTQNPRYLITVTGKKLTVTCSQNMNHEYMSWYRQDPGLGLRQIYYSMNVEVTDKGDVPEGYKVSRKEKRNFPLILESPSPNQTSLYFCASSLNGRGNEKLFFGSGTQLSVL.

The chain carries TRBV5-1 and TRBJ1-2; D not certain. CDR1 is SGHRS, CDR2 YFSETQ, per germline. With 0 bases removed from V and 5 bases from J, the gap between germline ends came to 8 bases. The CDR3 sequence is 13 residues long. The CDR3 here is CASSLVGEYGYTF. Written as DNA, the CDR3 is TGCGCCAGCAGCTTGGTAGGCGAATATGGCTACACCTTC.

The chain recombines TRBV6-4 with TRBJ2-3; D gene unclear. The CDR3 is 14 residues long. Trimming cost V 8 bases and J 1 base, with 13 bases left between them. Germline-derived CDR1 and CDR2 are MRHNA and SNTAGT. The CDR3 nucleotides are TGTGCCAGCGCCGTCGACATGGGCACAGATACGCAGTATTTT. This gives the protein CASAVDMGTDTQYF.

The genes are TRBV4-1 and TRBJ1-5; no reliable D call. The length of the CDR3 is 17 residues. The ends were cut back, 6 bases at V and 1 base at J, with 19 bases in the middle. Germline V lookup: CDR1 MGHRA, CDR2 YSYEKL. In nucleotides, the CDR3 is TGCGCCAGCAGTCCCATTCTACTCCCGGGGAGCAATCAGCCCCAGCATTTT. Amino acid sequence: CASSPILLPGSNQPQHF.

This chain joins TRBV12-3 or TRBV12-4 and TRBJ2-1; D not resolved. With 8 bases removed from V and 9 bases from J, the gap between germline ends came to 8 bases. CDR3 length equals 10 residues. CDR3 in amino acids: CASGEVEQFF. The CDR3 DNA is TGTGCCAGCGGAGAGGTTGAGCAGTTCTTC.

V gene TRBV3-1 (or the pseudogene TRBV3-2) combines with J gene TRBJ1-4, with D hard to call. This CDR3 contains 14 residues. The germline gives CDR1 LGHDT, CDR2 YNNKEL (reference sequence). V dropped 4 bases and J dropped 0 bases, with 6 bases sitting between them. The CDR3 coding sequence is TGTGCCAGCAGCCCCTTTGCAACTAATGAAAAACTGTTTTTT. Translating gives CASSPFATNEKLFF.

The chain recombines TRBV29-1 with TRBJ1-1, with D possibly TRBD1 on 6 matching bases. The CDR3 is 14 residues long. The V end lost 8 bases, the J end lost 5 bases, and 21 bases lay between the germline ends. Germline V gives CDR1 SQVTM, CDR2 ANQGSEA. The chain's CDR3 is CSPTGLAARTEAFF. DNA of the CDR3: TGCAGCCCGACAGGTCTGGCTGCGAGGACTGAAGCTTTCTTT.

The chain carries TRBV5-1 and TRBJ2-2; D may be TRBD1 (5 bases). V lost 0 bases and J 7 bases, leaving 13 bases between the germline ends. There are 15 residues in the CDR3. In germline, CDR1 is SGHRS, CDR2 YFSETQ. CDR3 loop: CASSLAGPRDGELFF. The CDR3 DNA reads as TGCGCCAGCAGCTTGGCCGGGCCCAGGGACGGGGAGCTGTTTTTT.

The chain uses TRBV10-3 and TRBJ2-7; D is uncertain. Germline V gene data show CDR1 as ENHRY and CDR2 as SYGVKD. The V end lost 6 bases, the J end lost 0 bases, and 12 bases lay between the germline ends. This CDR3 has 14 amino acids. CDR3 in DNA: TGTGCCATCAGCCTGTCCTCTGTCTCCTACGAGCAGTACTTC. Translating it yields CAISLSSVSYEQYF.

This rearrangement joins TRBV5-5 to TRBJ1-3, with D maybe TRBD1 (6 bases). V shed 0 bases and J shed 2 bases, with 12 bases lying between them. The V gene's germline CDR1 is SGHKS and CDR2 YYEKEE (reference sequence). The CDR3 covers 16 residues. CDR3 amino acids: CASSLGPGEAGNTIYF. As DNA, the CDR3 is TGTGCCAGCAGCTTGGGGCCAGGGGAAGCTGGAAACACCATATATTTT.

The count of this clone is one. The gene calls are TRBV27 and TRBJ2-7; TRBD1 matches 9 bases. This CDR3 region has 18 residues. J was trimmed by 5 bases and V by 3 bases; bases with no gene match: 17. Germline V CDR1 and CDR2: MNHEY, SMNVEV (reference sequence). CDR3 loop: CASSFRPGEGQGKNEQYF. CDR3 sequence (DNA): TGTGCCAGCAGTTTCAGGCCCGGGGAGGGACAGGGAAAGAACGAGCAGTACTTC.

The chain links TRBV24-1 to TRBJ1-5; D ambiguous. Deletions cut 9 bases from V and 1 base from J, with 21 bases between. Germline CDR1 KGHDR, CDR2 SFDVKD. The CDR3 spans 17 residues. The CDR3 reads CATWPGGRETSNQPQHF. In nucleotides, the CDR3 is TGTGCCACCTGGCCGGGAGGAAGGGAGACGAGCAATCAGCCCCAGCATTTT.

The chain employs TRBV7-8 and TRBJ2-1, with D hard to call. This CDR3 has 12 amino acids. V lost 1 base and J lost 8, with 6 bases in between. Per germline, CDR1 SGHVS and CDR2 FQNEAQ. The CDR3 spells CASSLVGYEQFF. CDR3 nucleotide sequence: TGTGCCAGCAGCTTAGTAGGTTATGAGCAGTTCTTC. Supplemented by reference TRBV7-8 and TRBJ2-1, the full variable domain reads GAGVSQSPRYKVAKRGQDVALRCDPISGHVSLFWYQQALGQGPEFLTYFQNEAQLDKSGLPSDRFFAERPEGSVSTLKIQRTQQEDSAVYLCASSLVGYEQFFGPGTRLTVL.

This chain joins TRBV19 and TRBJ2-2, with 9 bases lining up with TRBD2. Trimming removed 5 bases from V and 4 bases from J; junction bases left unmatched: 11. CDR1 is LNHDA and CDR2 is SQIVND in the germline V gene (reference sequence). The CDR3 runs 17 residues. The CDR3 loop is CASSPSTSGGSTGELFF. The DNA for the CDR3 is TGTGCCAGTAGTCCTTCGACTAGCGGAGGTAGCACCGGGGAGCTGTTTTTT.

This clone was counted a single time. The CDR3 DNA sequence: TGTGCCAGCAGTTTAGGGTGGGGATACACCTTC. Protein: CASSLGWGYTF. The V and J genes are TRBV12-3 or TRBV12-4 and TRBJ1-2; D is unresolved. The V and J ends lost 1 base and 11 bases respectively, with 8 bases between them. The CDR3 sequence is 11 residues long.

The chain couples TRBV11-1 to TRBJ2-7; 11 positions match TRBD2. V lost 4 bases, J lost 3 bases, and 8 bases stayed unmatched. This CDR3 spans 16 amino acids. Germline values: CDR1 SGHAT, CDR2 FQDESV (reference sequence). This CDR3 reads CASSSPTGLADYEQYF. The DNA for the CDR3 is TGTGCCAGCAGCTCTCCCACGGGACTAGCGGACTACGAGCAGTACTTC.

The rearrangement joins TRBV4-3 to TRBJ2-2; D gene unclear. Germline values: CDR1 LGHNA, CDR2 YSLEER. V was shortened by 0 bases and J by 5 bases, with 13 bases between the two germline ends. The CDR3 covers 16 residues. CDR3 nucleotides: TGCGCCAGCAGCCAAGATCCTGGCGGAGTTACCGGGGAGCTGTTTTTT. Its translation is CASSQDPGGVTGELFF.

V is TRBV28 and J is TRBJ1-3, with TRBD1 identical over 7 bases. The CDR3 is 15 amino acids. Trimming removed 6 bases from V and 3 bases from J; junction bases left unmatched: 8. Germline CDR1 reads MDHEN; CDR2 reads SYDVKM. The CDR3 bases are TGTGCCAGCAGCCAGCAGGGGGGGGTTGGAAACACCATATATTTT. It specifies CASSQQGGVGNTIYF. The whole variable domain, remainder taken from reference TRBV28 and TRBJ1-3, is DVKVTQSSRYLVKRTGEKVFLECVQDMDHENMFWYRQDPGLGLRLIYFSYDVKMKEKGDIPEGYSVSREKKERFSLILESASTNQTSMYLCASSQQGGVGNTIYFGEGSWLTVV.

This clone occurred a few times. The V gene is TRBV4-2, the J gene TRBJ2-7, with D unresolved. CDR3 length: 16 amino acids. Trimming pared 0 bases from V and 2 bases from J, leaving 14 bases between. Germline-derived CDR1 and CDR2 are LGHNA and YNFKEQ. CDR3 DNA sequence: TGTGCCAGCAGCCAAGACTCGGGCGGTCTCACCTACGAGCAGTACTTC. Translating gives CASSQDSGGLTYEQYF.